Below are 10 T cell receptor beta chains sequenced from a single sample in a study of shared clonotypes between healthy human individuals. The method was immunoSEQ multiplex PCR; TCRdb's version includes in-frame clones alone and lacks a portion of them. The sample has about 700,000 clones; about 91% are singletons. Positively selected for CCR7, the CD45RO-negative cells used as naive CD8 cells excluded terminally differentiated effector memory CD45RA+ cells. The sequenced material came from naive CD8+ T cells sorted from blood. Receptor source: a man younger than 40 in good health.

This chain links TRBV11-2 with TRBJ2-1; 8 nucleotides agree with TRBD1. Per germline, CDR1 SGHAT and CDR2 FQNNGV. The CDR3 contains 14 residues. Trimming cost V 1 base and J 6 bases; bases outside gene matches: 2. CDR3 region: CASSLAQGGNEQFF. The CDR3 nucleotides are TGTGCCAGCAGCTTAGCACAGGGGGGCAATGAGCAGTTCTTC.

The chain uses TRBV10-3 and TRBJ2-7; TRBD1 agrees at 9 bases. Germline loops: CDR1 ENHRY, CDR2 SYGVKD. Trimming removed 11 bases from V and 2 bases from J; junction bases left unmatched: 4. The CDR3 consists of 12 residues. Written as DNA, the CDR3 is TGTGCCTCCTGGACAGGGGCCTACGAGCAGTACTTC. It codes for CASWTGAYEQYF.

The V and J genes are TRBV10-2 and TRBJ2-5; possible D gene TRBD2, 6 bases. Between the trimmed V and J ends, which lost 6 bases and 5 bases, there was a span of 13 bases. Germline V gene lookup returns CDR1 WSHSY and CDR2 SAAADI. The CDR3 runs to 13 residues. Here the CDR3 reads CASRPTSFETQYF. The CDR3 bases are TGCGCCAGCAGGCCGACTAGTTTCGAGACCCAGTACTTC.

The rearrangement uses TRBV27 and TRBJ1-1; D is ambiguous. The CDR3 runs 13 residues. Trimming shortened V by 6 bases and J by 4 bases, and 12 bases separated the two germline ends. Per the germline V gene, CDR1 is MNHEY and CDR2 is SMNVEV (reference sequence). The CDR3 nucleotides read TGTGCCAGCAGCCCACGCCTTTTCACTGAAGCTTTCTTT. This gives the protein CASSPRLFTEAFF.

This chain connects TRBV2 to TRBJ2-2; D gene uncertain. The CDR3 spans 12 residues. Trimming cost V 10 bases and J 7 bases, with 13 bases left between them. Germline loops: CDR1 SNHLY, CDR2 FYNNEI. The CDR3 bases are TGTGCCATTGACCTTAGGAGCGGGGAGCTGTTTTTT. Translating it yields CAIDLRSGELFF.

The CDR3 is CASTPGGRRQETQYF. CDR3 nucleotides: TGTGCCAGCACTCCGGGGGGTCGGAGGCAAGAGACCCAGTACTTC. The chain uses TRBV27 and TRBJ2-5, with 7 bases fitting TRBD2. The length of the CDR3 is 15 residues. Germline assignment: CDR1 MNHEY and CDR2 SMNVEV (reference sequence). Trimming took 7 bases from V and 2 from J; bases not matched to a gene: 10.

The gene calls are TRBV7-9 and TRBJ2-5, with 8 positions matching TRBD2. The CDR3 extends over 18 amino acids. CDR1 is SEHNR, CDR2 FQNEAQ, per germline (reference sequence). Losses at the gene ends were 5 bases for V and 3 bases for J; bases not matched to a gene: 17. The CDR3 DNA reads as TGTGCCAGCAGCGAGCACTTTTCTGACGGGAGGGCCGAAGAGACCCAGTACTTC. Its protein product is CASSEHFSDGRAEETQYF.

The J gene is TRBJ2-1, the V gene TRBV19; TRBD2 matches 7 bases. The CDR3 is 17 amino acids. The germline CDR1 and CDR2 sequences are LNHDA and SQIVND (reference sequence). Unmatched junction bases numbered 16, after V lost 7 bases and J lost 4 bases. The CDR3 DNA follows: TGTGCCAGTACGGGTCCCGGGTCTAGCGGCCCTTACAATGAGCAGTTCTTC. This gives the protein CASTGPGSSGPYNEQFF. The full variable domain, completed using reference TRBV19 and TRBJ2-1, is DGGITQSPKYLFRKEGQNVTLSCEQNLNHDAMYWYRQDPGQGLRLIYYSQIVNDFQKGDIAEGYSVSREKKESFPLTVTSAQKNPTAFYLCASTGPGSSGPYNEQFFGPGTRLTVL.

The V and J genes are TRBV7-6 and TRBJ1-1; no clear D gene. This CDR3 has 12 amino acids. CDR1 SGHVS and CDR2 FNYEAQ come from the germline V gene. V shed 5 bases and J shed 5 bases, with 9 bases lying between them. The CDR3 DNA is TGTGCCAGCAGCCCAACGGAAACTGAAGCTTTCTTT. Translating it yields CASSPTETEAFF.

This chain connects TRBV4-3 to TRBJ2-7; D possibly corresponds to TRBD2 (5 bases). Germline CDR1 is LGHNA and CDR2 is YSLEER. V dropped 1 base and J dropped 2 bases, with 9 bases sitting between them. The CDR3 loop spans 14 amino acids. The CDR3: CASSQGGGAYEQYF. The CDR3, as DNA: TGCGCCAGCAGCCAAGGAGGAGGAGCCTACGAGCAGTACTTC.